Described below is a single TCR beta chain sequence and its context. Its cognate antigen is unknown. This record belongs to a study of radiation and T cells in renal cell carcinoma. Study-level results: Pretreatment tumor biopsies were lacking, so baseline clonotypes are unknown. Top tumor clonotypes rose in blood 2 weeks post-radiation, then contracted.

Germline V CDR1 and CDR2: SGHTA, FQGTGA. V was cut by 1 base and J by 5 bases, with 9 bases left in between. The CDR3 length is 14 residues. As to time point: blood 4 weeks post-SBRT, at nephrectomy. This sample's treatment: 15 Gy SBRT to primary tumor, nephrectomy 4 weeks later. TCRdb's table, derived via immunoSEQ multiplex PCR, lists solely in-frame clones and lacks some. The table includes around 78,000 clones, 80% to 90% detected once. Sequences were derived from blood, sampled from a patient whose treatment included radiotherapy and nephrectomy. This clonotype was sampled from a woman in her seventies with renal cell carcinoma. The J gene is TRBJ2-1, the V gene TRBV7-3; D is perhaps TRBD1 (6 bases). The DNA for the CDR3 is TGTGCCAGCAGCTTAATCCGGACAGACAATGAGCAGTTCTTC. Its translation: CASSLIRTDNEQFF.